Each of the 25 T cell receptor beta chains below was sequenced from the same sample in a study of shared T cell receptors in the human thymus (dated by TCRdb to about 2021). Library construction relied on the immunoSEQ multiplex PCR assay. Held by TCRdb, this immuneACCESS table contains in-frame sequences only and omits some clones. Under half of the omission traces to an unresolved V gene where checked; the cause of the rest is unknown. In this sample the table shows about 660,000 clones, 70% to 90% of which occur a single time. The top ten clones comprise roughly 0.0089% of the sample. These records were also assigned to another study, of human thymus T cells.

The source material was thymocytes. These receptors were taken from a boy in the first two years of life with a congenital heart defect. Donor details come from another sample of the same person, matched by shared clones.

The J gene is TRBJ2-7, the V gene TRBV5-6; no definite D call. Looked up from germline, CDR1 is SGHDT and CDR2 is YYEEEE. This CDR3 region has 13 residues. The V gene lost 2 bases and the J gene lost 1 base, with 7 bases spanning the gap. The CDR3 DNA sequence: TGTGCCAGCAGCTTACATTTGTCCTACGAGCAGTACTTC. Translating gives CASSLHLSYEQYF.

This chain connects TRBV28 to TRBJ2-3; D uncertain. This CDR3 contains 12 residues. V was trimmed by 2 bases and J by 4 bases, leaving 4 bases between them. Germline assignment: CDR1 MDHEN and CDR2 SYDVKM. The CDR3 nucleotides are TGTGCCAGCAGTTTACGCGCAGATACGCAGTATTTT. As protein: CASSLRADTQYF.

The chain employs TRBV7-9 and TRBJ2-7; 9 positions match TRBD1. Germline V gene data show CDR1 as SEHNR and CDR2 as FQNEAQ (reference sequence). After removal of 3 bases from V and 5 bases from J, the junction contained 11 bases not matched to a gene. This CDR3 contains 16 residues. DNA of the CDR3: TGTGCCAGCAGCTTCCCCGGGACAGGGTTGGTCGACGAGCAGTACTTC. It codes for CASSFPGTGLVDEQYF.

The V gene is TRBV4-3, the J gene TRBJ1-2; possible D gene TRBD1, 6 bases. The germline V gene encodes CDR1 LGHNA and CDR2 YSLEER. The CDR3 is 17 residues long. Trimming removed 0 bases from V and 0 bases from J, with 14 bases in between. This CDR3 reads CASSQERGDTPNYGYTF. The CDR3 DNA sequence: TGCGCCAGCAGCCAAGAGCGTGGGGACACCCCTAACTATGGCTACACCTTC.

This chain connects TRBV4-3 to TRBJ2-7; 9 nucleotides agree with TRBD1. Germline CDR1 is LGHNA and CDR2 is YSLEER. V lost 4 bases to trimming and J lost 6 bases; unmatched junction nucleotides: 10. The CDR3 has 15 residues. The CDR3 loop is CASSPFGDRVSEQYF. CDR3 nucleotide sequence: TGCGCCAGCAGCCCCTTCGGGGACAGGGTGAGCGAGCAGTACTTC.

This clone was observed a single time. The V and J genes are TRBV4-1 and TRBJ2-5; 8 nucleotides match TRBD2. Germline V gene sequence: CDR1 MGHRA, CDR2 YSYEKL. This CDR3 contains 17 residues. The V gene end was trimmed by 0 bases and the J gene end by 1 base; junction bases not matched to a gene: 7. The CDR3: CASSQDRVAGIQETQYF. The CDR3 coding sequence is TGCGCCAGCAGCCAAGACAGAGTAGCGGGAATCCAAGAGACCCAGTACTTC.

This clone showed up just a few times. The V gene is TRBV27, the J gene TRBJ2-5; possibly TRBD2 for D (6 bases). This CDR3 contains 15 residues. Per the germline V gene, CDR1 is MNHEY and CDR2 is SMNVEV (reference sequence). Between the trimmed V and J ends, which lost 1 base and 1 base, there was a span of 10 bases. CDR3 in amino acids: CASSLCGGTQETQYF. The DNA of the CDR3 is TGTGCCAGCAGTTTATGTGGCGGGACCCAAGAGACCCAGTACTTC.

This clone was counted between two and nine times. The V call is TRBV6-5, the J call TRBJ2-7, with 7 bases identical to TRBD2. The CDR3 covers 12 residues. Per the germline V gene, CDR1 is MNHEY and CDR2 is SVGAGI. The V gene end was trimmed by 8 bases and the J gene end by 7 bases; junction bases not matched to a gene: 8. The CDR3 bases are TGTGCCAGCGCCCGGACTAGTGGTGAGCAGTACTTC. It codes for CASARTSGEQYF.

This clone has a single count. The chain uses TRBV6-7 and TRBJ2-6, with TRBD2 matching over 14 bases. TRBV6-7 is marked as an open reading frame, function uncertain. The ends lost 11 bases at V and 2 bases at J; junction bases unmatched: 8. The CDR3 has 17 residues. The CDR3 region is CAVYSGLAGAGANVLTF. The CDR3 DNA reads TGTGCCGTATATTCGGGACTAGCGGGGGCTGGGGCCAACGTCCTGACTTTC.

In DNA form, the CDR3 reads TGTGCCAGCAGCCGGGACAGGGGTGATGAAAAACTGTTTTTT. Translation: CASSRDRGDEKLFF. This chain links TRBV27 with TRBJ1-4; 10 bases are a match to TRBD1. V lost 6 bases to trimming and J lost 6 bases; unmatched junction nucleotides: 4. This CDR3 spans 14 amino acids. Germline CDR1 MNHEY, CDR2 SMNVEV (reference sequence). The variable domain in full, with the rest retrieved from reference TRBV27 and TRBJ1-4, is EAQVTQNPRYLITVTGKKLTVTCSQNMNHEYMSWYRQDPGLGLRQIYYSMNVEVTDKGDVPEGYKVSRKEKRNFPLILESPSPNQTSLYFCASSRDRGDEKLFFGSGTQLSVL.

The gene calls are TRBV6-6 and TRBJ2-7; no clear D. CDR1 and CDR2 from the germline V gene are MNHNY and SVGAGI (reference sequence). V lost 4 bases to trimming and J lost 1 base, with 8 bases between them. This CDR3 has 13 amino acids. The CDR3 sequence is CASSWSQSYEQYF. As DNA, the CDR3 is TGTGCCAGCAGTTGGTCCCAGTCCTACGAGCAGTACTTC.

The chain couples TRBV4-2 to TRBJ2-7, with 11 positions matching TRBD2. J was trimmed by 7 bases and V by 1 base; bases with no gene match: 12. Germline values: CDR1 LGHNA, CDR2 YNFKEQ. CDR3 length: 17 amino acids. CDR3 sequence (DNA): TGTGCCAGCAGCCAAGGACTAGCGGGGAGGTACTCATCTGAGCAGTACTTC. Protein sequence: CASSQGLAGRYSSEQYF.

The genes are TRBV7-2 and TRBJ2-3; 10 positions match TRBD2. Germline CDR1 and CDR2: SGHTA and FQGNSA. The CDR3 extends over 17 amino acids. J lost 1 base, V lost 6 bases, and 10 bases had no gene match. The CDR3 loop is CASRPRIAGGGTDTQYF. The CDR3 bases are TGTGCCAGCAGGCCCCGAATAGCGGGGGGAGGCACAGATACGCAGTATTTT.

CDR3 nucleotide sequence: TGTGCCTGGAGTTCCAGGGTGTATTCACCCCTCCACTTT. The encoded protein is CAWSSRVYSPLHF. The chain carries TRBV30 and TRBJ1-6; possibly TRBD1 for D (5 bases). The CDR3 runs to 13 residues. Looked up from germline, CDR1 is GTSNPN and CDR2 is SVGIG (reference sequence). V gave up 2 bases and J gave up 8 bases, with 10 bases separating them.

The rearrangement uses TRBV7-6 and TRBJ2-1, with 9 bases aligning to TRBD2. CDR1 is SGHVS and CDR2 is FNYEAQ in the germline V gene. The CDR3 runs 17 residues. J lost 2 bases, V lost 0 bases, and 5 bases had no gene match. In nucleotides, the CDR3 is TGTGCCAGCAGCTTAGCCGCACTAGCGGGCACCTACAATGAGCAGTTCTTC. Residues: CASSLAALAGTYNEQFF.

V and J are TRBV28 and TRBJ2-7; a possible D gene is TRBD2 (5 bases). The V end lost 3 bases, the J end lost 5 bases, and 17 bases lay between the germline ends. Germline lookup yields CDR1 MDHEN and CDR2 SYDVKM. This CDR3 has 15 amino acids. CDR3: CASSFGSGGLNEQYF. CDR3 sequence (DNA): TGTGCCAGCAGTTTCGGAAGCGGCGGTTTGAACGAGCAGTACTTC.

There are a few counts of this clone. The chain joins TRBV27 to TRBJ1-5; no firm D call. CDR1 is MNHEY and CDR2 is SMNVEV in the germline V gene (reference sequence). Trimming shortened V by 0 bases and J by 7 bases, and 10 bases separated the two germline ends. CDR3 length: 14 residues. CDR3 region: CASSLSGIGQPQHF. The CDR3 DNA reads as TGTGCCAGCAGTTTATCCGGGATAGGGCAGCCCCAGCATTTT.

The rearrangement links TRBV30 to TRBJ2-2; 9 bases align to TRBD2. The CDR3 consists of 18 residues. With V trimmed by 0 bases and J by 3 bases, 11 bases remained unmatched. The germline V gene encodes CDR1 GTSNPN and CDR2 SVGIG (reference sequence). CDR3 nucleotides: TGTGCCTGGAGTGTACGGAATAGCGGGAGCTCTCACACCGGGGAGCTGTTTTTT. This codes for CAWSVRNSGSSHTGELFF.

There are a few counts of this clone. The rearrangement joins TRBV6-1 to TRBJ1-5, with TRBD1 as a possible D gene (5 bases). The length of the CDR3 is 15 residues. Trimming shortened V by 0 bases and J by 10 bases, and 16 bases separated the two germline ends. Germline assignment: CDR1 MNHNS and CDR2 SASEGT. The DNA of the CDR3 is TGTGCCAGCAGTGAAGCCCTCGGGGTGGGGGGACCCCAGCATTTT. Its translation: CASSEALGVGGPQHF.

This clone was found a few times. The V gene is TRBV19, the J gene TRBJ1-6, with D possibly TRBD1 on 6 matching bases. The CDR3 extends over 15 amino acids. V was cut by 4 bases and J by 8 bases, with 15 bases left in between. Looked up from germline, CDR1 is LNHDA and CDR2 is SQIVND (reference sequence). The CDR3 DNA follows: TGTGCCAGTAGTACGAATCAGGGGCGATATTCACCCCTCCACTTT. Amino acid sequence: CASSTNQGRYSPLHF.

The chain recombines TRBV2 with TRBJ2-1; TRBD2 aligns across 7 bases. The junction had 6 bases not matched to a gene; V was cut back by 2 bases and J by 2 bases. This CDR3 comprises 16 residues. CDR1 is SNHLY, CDR2 FYNNEI, per germline. The CDR3 sequence: CASSEFGLDAYNEQFF. CDR3 DNA sequence: TGTGCCAGCAGTGAATTTGGACTAGACGCCTACAATGAGCAGTTCTTC.

This chain links TRBV6-5 with TRBJ1-2, with 8 positions matching TRBD1. Germline V gene sequence: CDR1 MNHEY, CDR2 SVGAGI. This CDR3 has 16 residues. The V segment lost 0 bases and the J segment 3 bases; nucleotides outside the gene matches: 6. The CDR3 sequence: CASSYSVGTGDYGYTF. CDR3 bases: TGTGCCAGCAGTTACTCCGTCGGGACAGGCGACTATGGCTACACCTTC.

This clone was observed a single time. This CDR3 reads CASSQTLGAETQYF. In DNA, the CDR3 is TGTGCCAGCAGCCAGACATTGGGGGCAGAGACCCAGTACTTC. The chain uses TRBV5-5 and TRBJ2-5; D perhaps matches TRBD1 (6 bases). The germline CDR1 and CDR2 sequences are SGHKS and YYEKEE (reference sequence). V shed 4 bases and J shed 4 bases, with 14 bases lying between them. This CDR3 is 14 amino acids long.

The chain recombines TRBV19 with TRBJ1-5; D remains unclear. CDR3 size: 13 residues. Germline V CDR1 and CDR2: LNHDA, SQIVND (reference sequence). The V and J ends lost 3 bases and 9 bases respectively, with 12 bases between them. CDR3: CASSMPPRGPQHF. The CDR3, as DNA: TGTGCCAGTAGTATGCCCCCCCGGGGGCCCCAGCATTTT.

V is TRBV9 and J is TRBJ1-2, with D maybe TRBD1 (5 bases). The CDR3 has 13 residues. The V end was cut by 2 bases, the J end by 2 bases, with 7 bases between. Germline V gene lookup returns CDR1 SGDLS and CDR2 YYNGEE. The CDR3 region has the DNA TGTGCCAGCAGCGTCGACAGAAACTATGGCTACACCTTC. Translation gives CASSVDRNYGYTF.